The sequence of this T cell receptor beta chain was determined in a study of OX40 agonist ivuxolimab in advanced cancers. Using immunoSEQ multiplex PCR, the repertoire was profiled, and TCRdb retains in-frame clones only, with some absent. The sample shows 65,000 to 95,000 clones, about four fifths of them seen only once. Germline V gene lookup returns CDR1 MNHNY and CDR2 SVGAGI (reference sequence). The CDR3 length is 15 residues. Trimming removed 2 bases from V and 0 bases from J, with 10 bases in between. The genes are TRBV6-6 and TRBJ2-5; possible D gene TRBD1, 6 bases. This receptor was taken from an adult with an advanced solid tumor such as melanoma, head and neck, liver or kidney cancer. The input for sequencing was CD4+ or CD8+ T cells sorted from blood, taken in a trial of the OX40 agonist ivuxolimab. CDR3 amino acids: CASSYAQGNQETQYF. Here the CDR3 DNA reads TGTGCCAGCAGTTACGCGCAGGGGAACCAAGAGACCCAGTACTTC.